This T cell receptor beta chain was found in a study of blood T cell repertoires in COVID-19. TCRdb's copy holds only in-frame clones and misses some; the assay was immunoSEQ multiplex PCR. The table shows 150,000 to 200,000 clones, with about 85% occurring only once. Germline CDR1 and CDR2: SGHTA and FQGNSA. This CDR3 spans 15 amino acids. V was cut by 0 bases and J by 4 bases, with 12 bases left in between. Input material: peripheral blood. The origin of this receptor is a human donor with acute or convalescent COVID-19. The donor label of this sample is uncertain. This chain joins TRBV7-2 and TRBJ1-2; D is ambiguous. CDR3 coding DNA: TGTGCCAGCAGCTTAGCGAGGCGCTCCTCCTATGGCTACACCTTC. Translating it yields CASSLARRSSYGYTF.